Below, 15 T cell receptor beta chains from the same sample are listed, as sequenced in a study of T cell responses to AZD1222 COVID-19 vaccine (dated by TCRdb to the early 2020s). Reading the label with the study, this specimen's time point is: about 28 days (+/-7) after the second vaccine dose. The receptor library was made with the immunoSEQ multiplex PCR assay. Sourced from immuneACCESS, this table was stored by TCRdb with only in-frame sequences that have V and J called. A share of the clones is absent; for the studies checked, an unresolved V gene accounts for under half, and the remainder has no known explanation. Counted in this sample were 110,000 or so clones; about 86% of them appeared once. Of the sample, under 20% is held by the ten largest clones. Sample: peripheral blood, taken 28 days after the second AZD1222 dose. These receptors all come from an adult who received the AZD1222 COVID-19 vaccine.

This chain uses TRBV4-3 with TRBJ2-5; the match to TRBD1 covers 11 bases. The germline V gene has CDR1 LGHNA and CDR2 YSLEER. J gave up 5 bases and V 6 bases, and 8 bases lay outside the gene matches. CDR3 length: 15 residues. For the CDR3, the DNA is TGCGCCAGCAGTCAGGACAGGGGGCCTTTGGAGACCCAGTACTTC. It specifies CASSQDRGPLETQYF.

The chain couples TRBV16 to TRBJ1-1; D remains ambiguous. Germline V gene sequence: CDR1 KGHSY, CDR2 FQNENV. Trimming took off 3 bases at V and 5 bases at J, with 16 bases between the two ends. The CDR3 has 15 residues. CDR3 in DNA: TGTGCCAGCAGCCACGAGGAACATATCGATACTGAAGCTTTCTTT. Translation gives CASSHEEHIDTEAFF.

V is TRBV7-9 and J is TRBJ2-1; a weak D match, TRBD1 (5 bases). Trimming shortened V by 1 base and J by 11 bases, and 21 bases separated the two germline ends. The V gene's germline CDR1 is SEHNR and CDR2 FQNEAQ (reference sequence). CDR3 length equals 16 residues. This CDR3 reads CASSLVSMDILGQQFF. Written as DNA, the CDR3 is TGTGCCAGCAGCTTAGTGTCAATGGACATTCTGGGGCAGCAGTTCTTC. Supplemented by reference TRBV7-9 and TRBJ2-1, the full variable domain reads DTGVSQNPRHKITKRGQNVTFRCDPISEHNRLYWYRQTLGQGPEFLTYFQNEAQLEKSRLLSDRFSAERPKGSFSTLEIQRTEQGDSAMYLCASSLVSMDILGQQFFGPGTRLTVL.

The chain couples TRBV7-9 to TRBJ1-5, with D unclear. The CDR3 totals 16 residues. Trimming removed 5 bases at V and 0 bases at J, with 14 bases between. Germline CDR1 and CDR2: SEHNR and FQNEAQ (reference sequence). CDR3 nucleotide sequence: TGTGCCAGCAGCCGGGCGTCCGGGAATAGCAATCAGCCCCAGCATTTT. Amino acids: CASSRASGNSNQPQHF.

This chain uses TRBV7-8 with TRBJ1-3; 7 bases are a match to TRBD1. Trimming removed 1 base from V and 0 bases from J; junction bases left unmatched: 21. Germline-derived CDR1 and CDR2 are SGHVS and FQNEAQ. The CDR3 is made up of 22 amino acids. The CDR3 loop is CASSLVGGRRASTGSSGNTIYF. In DNA, the CDR3 is TGTGCCAGCAGCTTAGTAGGGGGCAGGAGGGCCTCCACAGGAAGCTCTGGAAACACCATATATTTT.

Turning to this clone: This CDR3 is also generated by other DNA sequences in the sample. The rearrangement uses TRBV9 and TRBJ2-1; TRBD2 agrees at 11 bases. The germline V gene has CDR1 SGDLS and CDR2 YYNGEE. J lost 4 bases, V lost 1 base, and 1 base had no gene match. CDR3 length: 15 amino acids. DNA of the CDR3: TGTGCCAGCAGCGTACTAGCGGGAGGATACAATGAGCAGTTCTTC. This gives the protein CASSVLAGGYNEQFF. Complete variable domain (other parts from reference TRBV9 and TRBJ2-1): DSGVTQTPKHLITATGQRVTLRCSPRSGDLSVYWYQQSLDQGLQFLIQYYNGEERAKGNILERFSAQQFPDLHSELNLSSLELGDSALYFCASSVLAGGYNEQFFGPGTRLTVL.

The table lists this clone with a few counts. The chain joins TRBV7-6 to TRBJ2-3; 11 bases agree with TRBD2. Trimming removed 5 bases from V and 2 bases from J; junction bases left unmatched: 12. The CDR3 is 18 residues long. CDR1 and CDR2 (germline): SGHVS, FNYEAQ. The CDR3 sequence is CASSGQEPSGGITDTQYF. The CDR3 DNA reads as TGTGCCAGCAGCGGGCAAGAACCTAGCGGGGGGATCACAGATACGCAGTATTTT. Full variable domain (outside the CDR3, taken from reference TRBV7-6 and TRBJ2-3): GAGVSQSPRYKVTKRGQDVALRCDPISGHVSLYWYRQALGQGPEFLTYFNYEAQQDKSGLPNDRFSAERPEGSISTLTIQRTEQRDSAMYRCASSGQEPSGGITDTQYFGPGTRLTVL.

This chain joins TRBV5-5 and TRBJ1-2; 7 nucleotides match TRBD1. J gave up 0 bases and V 6 bases, and 5 bases lay outside the gene matches. Germline CDR1 is SGHKS and CDR2 is YYEKEE (reference sequence). The CDR3 contains 14 residues. As DNA, the CDR3 is TGTGCCAGCACCCGGGACAGAGCTAACTATGGCTACACCTTC. Amino acid sequence: CASTRDRANYGYTF.

The chain combines TRBV11-2 with TRBJ2-1, with 12 bases fitting TRBD2. The CDR3 has 15 amino acids. In germline, CDR1 is SGHAT, CDR2 FQNNGV. V lost 5 bases and J lost 9; bases outside the gene matches: 8. CDR3 nucleotides: TGTGCCAGCAGCAAGACTAGCGGGAGTGTCGGTGAGCAGTTCTTC. Residues: CASSKTSGSVGEQFF.

The chain uses TRBV4-1 and TRBJ2-7; 12 bases are shared with TRBD1. The CDR3 spans 15 residues. The J segment lost 5 bases and the V segment lost 3 bases, leaving 5 bases of the junction unmatched. CDR1 MGHRA and CDR2 YSYEKL come from the germline V gene. This CDR3 is CASSHPGQGADEQYF. In DNA, the CDR3 is TGCGCCAGCAGCCATCCGGGACAGGGGGCCGACGAGCAGTACTTC.

The chain joins TRBV2 to TRBJ1-2; maybe TRBD1 (5 bases). Germline V gene data show CDR1 as SNHLY and CDR2 as FYNNEI. Trimming cost V 6 bases and J 4 bases, with 21 bases left between them. The CDR3 has 16 residues. The CDR3 protein is CASRAGFSGSLYGYTF. Written as DNA, the CDR3 is TGTGCCAGCAGGGCAGGGTTCAGTGGCTCACTCTATGGCTACACCTTC.

V and J are TRBV3-1 (or the pseudogene TRBV3-2) and TRBJ1-2; possibly TRBD1 for D (5 bases). Looked up from germline, CDR1 is LGHDT and CDR2 is YNNKEL (reference sequence). CDR3 length: 13 residues. V was cut by 0 bases and J by 8 bases, with 10 bases left in between. The CDR3 region has the DNA TGTGCCAGCAGCCAAGAGGCGGGGGTGGGCTACACCTTC. It specifies CASSQEAGVGYTF.

The CDR3 coding sequence is TGCGCCAGCAGCGATAGCGGGAACACCGGGGAGCTGTTTTTT. Its translation: CASSDSGNTGELFF. The chain combines TRBV5-1 with TRBJ2-2; possible D gene TRBD2, 6 bases. This CDR3 contains 14 residues. V dropped 4 bases and J dropped 1 base, with 8 bases sitting between them. Germline V gene lookup returns CDR1 SGHRS and CDR2 YFSETQ.

The genes are TRBV12-3 or TRBV12-4 and TRBJ2-2, with D perhaps TRBD2 (5 bases). The CDR3 runs 13 residues. V lost 6 bases to trimming and J lost 7 bases, with 12 bases between them. The CDR3 loop reads CASSLSAGGELFF. CDR3 coding DNA: TGTGCCAGCAGCCTGTCTGCGGGCGGGGAGCTGTTTTTT.

CDR3 amino acids: CASSLEGDSFYEQYF. Written as DNA, the CDR3 is TGTGCCAGCAGCTTGGAGGGGGATTCTTTCTACGAGCAGTACTTC. The rearrangement links TRBV5-5 to TRBJ2-7, with D perhaps matching TRBD1 (6 bases). The CDR3 is made up of 15 amino acids. V was clipped by 0 bases and J by 3 bases, with 13 bases between them. The germline CDR1 and CDR2 sequences are SGHKS and YYEKEE (reference sequence).